Each of the 29 T cell receptor beta chains below was sequenced from the same sample in a study of cytomegalovirus exposure and HLA in healthy donors (dated by TCRdb to the late 2010s). Libraries were constructed by the immunoSEQ multiplex PCR assay. A mixture of 60 forward primers for TCR Vbeta segments and 13 reverse primers for TCR Jbeta segments was used in the multiplex PCR. TCRdb re-hosts the immuneACCESS table, in-frame sequences only. Its copies lack some clones; in the studies checked, an unresolved V gene accounts for under half of them, and the cause for the rest is not known. For this sample there are fewer than 200,000 clones; roughly 79% appear just once. Roughly 5.2% of the sample belongs to the ten largest clones. Sequenced material: PBMCs. These receptors originate from a woman aged 18-29 years in good health and CMV-seropositive.

J is TRBJ1-1 and V is TRBV28; the D gene is possibly TRBD1 (5 bases). The CDR3 runs to 14 residues. Deletions cut 5 bases from V and 1 base from J, with 11 bases between. Germline V gene sequence: CDR1 MDHEN, CDR2 SYDVKM. The CDR3 region has the DNA TGTGCCAGCAGTGGAACAGGTCGGAACACTGAAGCTTTCTTT. Translated: CASSGTGRNTEAFF.

This clone has a handful of counts. The rearrangement joins TRBV7-6 to TRBJ2-5; 9 bases match TRBD1. The germline V gene has CDR1 SGHVS and CDR2 FNYEAQ. J gave up 4 bases and V 5 bases, and 5 bases lay outside the gene matches. This CDR3 has 14 amino acids. CDR3 sequence: CASSPRQGGETQYF. In DNA form, the CDR3 reads TGTGCCAGCAGCCCACGACAGGGGGGAGAGACCCAGTACTTC. The whole variable domain, filled in from reference TRBV7-6 and TRBJ2-5, reads GAGVSQSPRYKVTKRGQDVALRCDPISGHVSLYWYRQALGQGPEFLTYFNYEAQQDKSGLPNDRFSAERPEGSISTLTIQRTEQRDSAMYRCASSPRQGGETQYFGPGTRLLVL.

The table lists this clone with a few counts. The chain uses TRBV7-5 and TRBJ1-5. TRBV7-5 is a documented pseudogene. This CDR3 has 15 amino acids. For the CDR3, the DNA is TGTGTCAGAAGCTTTCCCCTTTCGGGAAATCAGCCCCAGCATTTT. It translates to CVRSFPLSGNQPQHF.

The chain combines TRBV19 with TRBJ2-5; 12 bases are shared with TRBD2. Germline trimming cut 8 bases from V and 5 bases from J; bases unmatched to any gene: 6. The length of the CDR3 is 14 residues. CDR1 and CDR2 (germline): LNHDA, SQIVND (reference sequence). In nucleotides, the CDR3 is TGTGCCAGTGGACTAGCGGGGAGCTTTGAGACCCAGTACTTC. Protein sequence: CASGLAGSFETQYF. Based on the CDR3 plus reference TRBV19 and TRBJ2-5, the full variable domain is DGGITQSPKYLFRKEGQNVTLSCEQNLNHDAMYWYRQDPGQGLRLIYYSQIVNDFQKGDIAEGYSVSREKKESFPLTVTSAQKNPTAFYLCASGLAGSFETQYFGPGTRLLVL.

With regard to this clone: This CDR3 is also generated by other DNA sequences in the sample. This rearrangement joins TRBV5-6 to TRBJ1-2, with TRBD1 as a possible D gene (6 bases). There are 15 residues in the CDR3. Trimming took 4 bases from V and 0 from J, leaving 13 bases between them. Germline V gene sequence: CDR1 SGHDT, CDR2 YYEEEE. As DNA, the CDR3 is TGTGCCAGCAGCACGGCAGGACAGCCTAACTATGGCTACACCTTC. As protein: CASSTAGQPNYGYTF.

The chain employs TRBV5-1 and TRBJ2-3; a weak D match, TRBD2 (6 bases). The V end was cut by 0 bases, the J end by 0 bases, with 20 bases between. Looked up from germline, CDR1 is SGHRS and CDR2 is YFSETQ. The length of the CDR3 is 19 residues. Here the CDR3 reads CASSLGVQLADPSTDTQYF. The DNA of the CDR3 is TGCGCCAGCAGCTTGGGTGTCCAACTAGCCGACCCTAGCACAGATACGCAGTATTTT.

This clone has a single count. This chain joins TRBV5-6 and TRBJ1-6, with a weak D call TRBD1 (5 bases). Germline V gives CDR1 SGHDT, CDR2 YYEEEE. CDR3 size: 18 residues. Trimming removed 4 bases from V and 0 bases from J, with 17 bases in between. CDR3 residues: CASSLHLGGSSYNSPLHF. The CDR3 nucleotides are TGTGCCAGCAGCCTGCACCTGGGGGGGAGCTCCTATAATTCACCCCTCCACTTT.

CDR3 nucleotides: TGTGCCAGCAGCTTGGGGGCCCGACATCAGCCCCAGCATTTT. Its protein is CASSLGARHQPQHF. This chain links TRBV5-4 with TRBJ1-5; the D is unclear. Germline V gene sequence: CDR1 SGHNT, CDR2 YYREEE (reference sequence). V lost 0 bases to trimming and J lost 5 bases, with 9 bases between them. This CDR3 comprises 14 residues.

This rearrangement joins TRBV6-5 to TRBJ2-1, with 8 positions matching TRBD1. There are 15 residues in the CDR3. Unmatched junction bases numbered 8, after V lost 6 bases and J lost 4 bases. Germline-derived CDR1 and CDR2 are MNHEY and SVGAGI. The DNA for the CDR3 is TGTGCCAGCAGGAAAACAGGGGGAGAATACAATGAGCAGTTCTTC. Translating gives CASRKTGGEYNEQFF.

This clone showed up just once. This sequence joins TRBV27 and TRBJ2-3; no firm D call. Trimming left V 5 bases short and J 0 bases short, with 15 bases between. The germline CDR1 and CDR2 sequences are MNHEY and SMNVEV (reference sequence). The CDR3 loop spans 16 amino acids. CDR3 coding DNA: TGTGCCAGCAGTGAACGACCTGGAGCTAGCACAGATACGCAGTATTTT. Its translation is CASSERPGASTDTQYF.

This chain uses TRBV19 with TRBJ2-7, with a tentative D call TRBD1 (5 bases). V was shortened by 7 bases and J by 2 bases, with 21 bases between the two germline ends. The CDR3 runs to 16 residues. The V gene's germline CDR1 is LNHDA and CDR2 SQIVND (reference sequence). CDR3 bases: TGTGCCAGTAACCCAAGGACACAAACACTAACCTACGAGCAGTACTTC. Translated, it gives CASNPRTQTLTYEQYF. Full variable domain (missing parts from reference TRBV19 and TRBJ2-7): DGGITQSPKYLFRKEGQNVTLSCEQNLNHDAMYWYRQDPGQGLRLIYYSQIVNDFQKGDIAEGYSVSREKKESFPLTVTSAQKNPTAFYLCASNPRTQTLTYEQYFGPGTRLTVT.

The rearrangement joins TRBV5-1 to TRBJ2-2; 8 bases are a match to TRBD2. This CDR3 spans 15 amino acids. Germline V CDR1 and CDR2: SGHRS, YFSETQ. Losses at the gene ends were 4 bases for V and 4 bases for J; bases not matched to a gene: 6. DNA for the CDR3: TGCGCCAGCAGCCCGGGGGGGCCGGGCACCGGGGAGCTGTTTTTT. Amino acids: CASSPGGPGTGELFF.

The V and J genes are TRBV10-3 and TRBJ1-3; D is possibly TRBD1 (5 bases). This CDR3 comprises 19 residues. Deletions cut 6 bases from V and 0 bases from J, with 24 bases between. Germline V gene data show CDR1 as ENHRY and CDR2 as SYGVKD. CDR3 amino acids: CAIRGRGGDQERSGNTIYF. The CDR3 DNA is TGTGCCATCAGGGGGAGGGGTGGGGACCAGGAACGCTCTGGAAACACCATATATTTT.

The rearrangement links TRBV9 to TRBJ2-2; the match to TRBD1 covers 7 bases. V lost 1 base to trimming and J lost 6 bases; unmatched junction nucleotides: 0. The germline CDR1 and CDR2 sequences are SGDLS and YYNGEE. This CDR3 contains 13 residues. CDR3 in DNA: TGTGCCAGCAGCGTACAGGGGGCCGGGGAGCTGTTTTTT. Amino acid sequence: CASSVQGAGELFF.

V and J are TRBV19 and TRBJ2-7, with 7 positions matching TRBD2. CDR3 size: 15 residues. The J segment lost 0 bases and the V segment lost 6 bases, leaving 8 bases of the junction unmatched. Germline V CDR1 and CDR2: LNHDA, SQIVND (reference sequence). CDR3: CASSPWGGSSYEQYF. In DNA, the CDR3 is TGTGCCAGTAGCCCCTGGGGGGGTAGCTCCTACGAGCAGTACTTC.

V and J are TRBV5-6 and TRBJ1-2, with D hard to call. The V end was cut by 4 bases, the J end by 8 bases, with 9 bases between. Germline CDR1 SGHDT, CDR2 YYEEEE. The length of the CDR3 is 11 residues. CDR3 in amino acids: CASSQTGGYTF. The CDR3 DNA follows: TGTGCCAGCAGCCAAACGGGGGGCTACACCTTC.

This clone was observed a few times. The CDR3 loop reads CASSPGQGDYGYTF. The CDR3 DNA reads TGTGCCAGCAGCCCGGGACAGGGTGACTATGGCTACACCTTC. The genes are TRBV4-2 and TRBJ1-2, with 9 nucleotides matching TRBD1. Losses at the gene ends were 4 bases for V and 3 bases for J; bases not matched to a gene: 3. This CDR3 comprises 14 residues. Germline V gene data show CDR1 as LGHNA and CDR2 as YNFKEQ.

This clone appeared a few times. This sequence joins TRBV7-2 and TRBJ1-2; maybe TRBD1 (6 bases). The CDR3 loop spans 16 amino acids. The germline V and J ends were trimmed by 0 bases and 0 bases, with 11 bases remaining between them. Germline assignment: CDR1 SGHTA and CDR2 FQGNSA. CDR3 sequence (DNA): TGTGCCAGCAGCTTAGCCGCACAGGGAACTAACTATGGCTACACCTTC. It encodes CASSLAAQGTNYGYTF.

The V gene is TRBV19, the J gene TRBJ1-3, with D maybe TRBD1 (5 bases). Per germline, CDR1 LNHDA and CDR2 SQIVND (reference sequence). The CDR3 consists of 15 residues. The ends were cut back, 3 bases at V and 2 bases at J, with 11 bases in the middle. The chain's CDR3 is CASSIPGRAGNTIYF. The CDR3 coding sequence is TGTGCCAGTAGTATCCCGGGCAGGGCTGGAAACACCATATATTTT.

V is TRBV5-1 and J is TRBJ1-5, with a tentative D call TRBD1 (5 bases). Germline V gene sequence: CDR1 SGHRS, CDR2 YFSETQ. V was cut by 0 bases and J by 3 bases, with 7 bases left in between. This CDR3 is 14 amino acids long. DNA of the CDR3: TGCGCCAGCAGCTTGGGGGGCTTCAATCAGCCCCAGCATTTT. Translated, it gives CASSLGGFNQPQHF. Supplemented by reference TRBV5-1 and TRBJ1-5, the full variable domain reads KAGVTQTPRYLIKTRGQQVTLSCSPISGHRSVSWYQQTPGQGLQFLFEYFSETQRNKGNFPGRFSGRQFSNSRSEMNVSTLELGDSALYLCASSLGGFNQPQHFGDGTRLSIL.

CDR3 DNA: TGTGCCACCTCCCCCGGGACAGATGACGATGAGCAGTTCTTC. The encoded protein is CATSPGTDDDEQFF. The chain has TRBV10-3 and TRBJ2-1, with 7 bases fitting TRBD1. The CDR3 consists of 14 residues. CDR1 is ENHRY and CDR2 is SYGVKD in the germline V gene. Germline trimming cut 10 bases from V and 8 bases from J; bases unmatched to any gene: 14.

V usage is TRBV7-2 and J usage is TRBJ2-7; no clear D gene. This CDR3 spans 14 amino acids. Germline assignment: CDR1 SGHTA and CDR2 FQGNSA. V lost 1 base to trimming and J lost 0 bases, with 7 bases between them. CDR3 in amino acids: CASSLDSDSYEQYF. The DNA of the CDR3 is TGTGCCAGCAGCTTAGACAGTGACTCCTACGAGCAGTACTTC.

This clone was seen only a few times. The chain is built from TRBV7-2 and TRBJ1-1, with D maybe TRBD1 (6 bases). V gave up 3 bases and J gave up 0 bases, with 14 bases separating them. In germline, CDR1 is SGHTA, CDR2 FQGNSA. This CDR3 has 16 amino acids. The CDR3 region is CASSFRQGSMNTEAFF. The CDR3 nucleotides read TGTGCCAGCAGCTTTAGGCAGGGGTCGATGAACACTGAAGCTTTCTTT.

The chain has TRBV7-9 and TRBJ1-2, with D uncertain. The length of the CDR3 is 12 residues. V was pared by 5 bases and J by 8 bases, with 12 bases between. The germline CDR1 and CDR2 sequences are SEHNR and FQNEAQ (reference sequence). DNA of the CDR3: TGTGCCAGCAGCGTCGAGGGCGGCGGCTACACCTTC. Protein product: CASSVEGGGYTF.

The chain has TRBV4-2 and TRBJ1-2, with D perhaps TRBD1 (6 bases). The V end lost 0 bases, the J end lost 0 bases, and 14 bases lay between the germline ends. The CDR3 is made up of 17 amino acids. Germline V gene lookup returns CDR1 LGHNA and CDR2 YNFKEQ. The DNA of the CDR3 is TGTGCCAGCAGCCAAGAACTACAGGGTGGGTCTAACTATGGCTACACCTTC. It encodes CASSQELQGGSNYGYTF.

The rearrangement uses TRBV25-1 and TRBJ2-1; TRBD1 aligns across 8 bases. This CDR3 region has 16 residues. V gave up 2 bases and J gave up 0 bases; unmatched junction bases: 3. Germline V gene data show CDR1 as MGHDK and CDR2 as SYGVNS. The CDR3 sequence is CASSEGTGDSYNEQFF. DNA of the CDR3: TGTGCCAGCAGTGAAGGGACAGGTGACTCCTACAATGAGCAGTTCTTC.

The chain links TRBV5-5 to TRBJ1-5; TRBD1 is a possible D gene (5 bases). The germline CDR1 and CDR2 sequences are SGHKS and YYEKEE (reference sequence). There are 15 residues in the CDR3. The germline V and J ends were trimmed by 1 base and 7 bases, with 15 bases remaining between them. CDR3 protein: CASSLTFGGAQPQHF. CDR3 nucleotide sequence: TGTGCCAGCAGCTTGACCTTTGGAGGGGCACAGCCCCAGCATTTT.

The chain uses TRBV5-1 and TRBJ1-1; tentative D call: TRBD1 (5 bases). Germline CDR1 and CDR2: SGHRS and YFSETQ. The germline V and J ends were trimmed by 0 bases and 4 bases, with 28 bases remaining between them. The length of the CDR3 is 20 residues. The CDR3 bases are TGCGCCAGCAGCTTGGCCAATATATCTATTACTCCCCAGGGTAGCACTGAAGCTTTCTTT. Its translation: CASSLANISITPQGSTEAFF. Full variable domain (outside the CDR3, taken from reference TRBV5-1 and TRBJ1-1): KAGVTQTPRYLIKTRGQQVTLSCSPISGHRSVSWYQQTPGQGLQFLFEYFSETQRNKGNFPGRFSGRQFSNSRSEMNVSTLELGDSALYLCASSLANISITPQGSTEAFFGQGTRLTVV.

The rearrangement links TRBV7-9 to TRBJ1-6, with a tentative D call TRBD1 (6 bases). CDR1 and CDR2 from the germline V gene are SEHNR and FQNEAQ (reference sequence). Trimming took 4 bases from V and 7 from J, leaving 14 bases between them. This CDR3 has 15 residues. The DNA for the CDR3 is TGTGCCAGCAGCTATACCCGGACAGACAATTCACCCCTCCACTTT. Amino acid sequence: CASSYTRTDNSPLHF.